Each of the 31 T cell receptor beta chains below was sequenced from the same sample in a study of PD-1 blockade in classical Hodgkin lymphoma. The table came from immunoSEQ multiplex PCR; TCRdb's copy has only in-frame clones and leaves some out. The profile shows tens of thousands of clones, 76% of them singletons. Each patient's relapse followed autologous stem cell transplantation, and brentuximab vedotin exposure varied. The specimen was peripheral blood mononuclear cells (PBMCs), collected at baseline. The receptors originated from a human donor with classical Hodgkin lymphoma.

This chain links TRBV5-1 with TRBJ1-4; a weak D match, TRBD1 (5 bases). Germline CDR1 and CDR2: SGHRS and YFSETQ. Deletions cut 0 bases from V and 6 bases from J, with 9 bases between. The CDR3 covers 14 residues. The CDR3 region has the DNA TGCGCCAGCAGCTTGGAGGGACGGGATGAAAAACTGTTTTTT. Translation gives CASSLEGRDEKLFF.

The rearrangement links TRBV11-2 to TRBJ2-7; D is uncertain. V shed 5 bases and J shed 4 bases, with 12 bases lying between them. The CDR3 covers 13 residues. Germline CDR1 SGHAT, CDR2 FQNNGV. CDR3 amino acids: CASSAARRYEQYF. CDR3 DNA: TGTGCCAGCAGCGCGGCTCGAAGATACGAGCAGTACTTC.

The gene calls are TRBV21-1 and TRBJ2-7; TRBD2, the table's D call, was not compared with the DNA. TRBV21-1 is an annotated pseudogene. The CDR3 has 15 amino acids. CDR3 in amino acids: CASSKSFESSYEQYF. The CDR3 region has the DNA TGTGCCAGCAGCAAATCCTTCGAGAGCTCCTACGAGCAGTACTTC.

V and J are TRBV11-2 and TRBJ2-5; possibly TRBD1 or TRBD2 for D (5 bases each). Germline-derived CDR1 and CDR2 are SGHAT and FQNNGV. Trimming took off 5 bases at V and 7 bases at J, with 14 bases between the two ends. CDR3 length: 13 amino acids. The CDR3 DNA reads TGTGCCAGCAGCCCCCCGGGACGCGGGACCCAGTACTTC. This encodes CASSPPGRGTQYF.

The chain recombines TRBV2 with TRBJ2-3; 11 bases are a match to TRBD2. V shed 4 bases, J shed 0 bases, and the junction held 3 bases outside the gene matches. The CDR3 has 16 residues. Germline V gene lookup returns CDR1 SNHLY and CDR2 FYNNEI. The CDR3 DNA reads as TGTGCCAGCAGTGGGTCTAGCGGGAGGAGCACAGATACGCAGTATTTT. Amino acids: CASSGSSGRSTDTQYF.

The rearrangement links TRBV4-1 to TRBJ2-1, with TRBD1 matching 8 bases. Germline values: CDR1 MGHRA, CDR2 YSYEKL. The J segment lost 8 bases and the V segment lost 0 bases, leaving 9 bases of the junction unmatched. The CDR3 runs 16 residues. CDR3 coding DNA: TGCGCCAGCAGCCAAGATCTTGGACAGGGTCACTATGAGCAGTTCTTC. Its protein is CASSQDLGQGHYEQFF.

The chain links TRBV7-9 to TRBJ1-5; no clear D gene. CDR1 is SEHNR and CDR2 is FQNEAQ in the germline V gene (reference sequence). V was shortened by 3 bases and J by 0 bases, with 9 bases between the two germline ends. This CDR3 is 15 amino acids long. The CDR3 coding sequence is TGTGCCAGCAGCTTCGGAACTTATAGCAATCAGCCCCAGCATTTT. Protein: CASSFGTYSNQPQHF.

This chain joins TRBV15 and TRBJ1-1, with 7 bases matching TRBD1. From germline, CDR1 is LNHNV and CDR2 YYDKDF (reference sequence). The junction had 8 bases not matched to a gene; V was cut back by 4 bases and J by 6 bases. This CDR3 spans 14 amino acids. The CDR3 region is CATSIDRVVSEAFF. The CDR3 nucleotides are TGTGCCACCAGCATAGACAGGGTAGTATCTGAAGCTTTCTTT.

The genes are TRBV4-1 and TRBJ2-1, with D hard to call. This CDR3 has 16 residues. The germline gives CDR1 MGHRA, CDR2 YSYEKL. V dropped 4 bases and J dropped 0 bases, with 13 bases sitting between them. This chain's CDR3 is CASSPGGGRSYNEQFF. The CDR3 nucleotides read TGCGCCAGCAGCCCAGGCGGCGGCCGCTCCTACAATGAGCAGTTCTTC.

The chain recombines TRBV10-2 with TRBJ1-1; 8 bases match TRBD1. Looked up from germline, CDR1 is WSHSY and CDR2 is SAAADI. V trimming: 6 bases; J trimming: 10 bases; junction bases outside the gene matches: 13. This CDR3 has 14 amino acids. The CDR3 DNA reads TGCGCCAGCAGCGGACCAAGGACAGGGTTTACAGCTTTCTTT. Protein: CASSGPRTGFTAFF.

V is TRBV4-3 and J is TRBJ1-5; D not resolved. This CDR3 contains 15 residues. V lost 6 bases and J lost 3, with 15 bases in between. Germline CDR1 LGHNA, CDR2 YSLEER. CDR3 in amino acids: CASRRGLGNNQPQHF. The CDR3 DNA reads TGCGCCAGCAGGCGAGGATTGGGGAACAATCAGCCCCAGCATTTT.

The chain uses TRBV28 and TRBJ2-7; 11 bases agree with TRBD2. The junction had 4 bases not matched to a gene; V was cut back by 6 bases and J by 3 bases. The CDR3 has 14 residues. The germline V gene has CDR1 MDHEN and CDR2 SYDVKM. The CDR3 nucleotides read TGTGCCAGCAGGGGCGGACTAGCGGGCTACGAGCAGTACTTC. Protein: CASRGGLAGYEQYF.

This chain connects TRBV6-4 to TRBJ2-3; 10 nucleotides agree with TRBD2. The J segment lost 0 bases and the V segment lost 0 bases, leaving 0 bases of the junction unmatched. Germline-derived CDR1 and CDR2 are MRHNA and SNTAGT. The CDR3 has 16 residues. CDR3 protein: CASSDSTSGSTDTQYF. The CDR3, as DNA: TGTGCCAGCAGTGACTCGACTAGCGGGAGCACAGATACGCAGTATTTT.

The rearrangement uses TRBV29-1 and TRBJ2-7; 7 nucleotides agree with TRBD1. The V gene's germline CDR1 is SQVTM and CDR2 ANQGSEA. V was pared by 6 bases and J by 7 bases, with 9 bases of the junction left unmatched. The CDR3 has 12 amino acids. The CDR3 bases are TGCAGCGTCTTGACAGGGTTGGGGGAGCAGTACTTC. It is translated as CSVLTGLGEQYF.

The chain combines TRBV30 with TRBJ2-5; no reliable D call. V was shortened by 0 bases and J by 5 bases, with 4 bases between the two germline ends. The germline V gene has CDR1 GTSNPN and CDR2 SVGIG (reference sequence). CDR3 length: 11 residues. The CDR3 DNA follows: TGTGCCTGGAGTGTAAGTGAGACCCAGTACTTC. Translated, it gives CAWSVSETQYF.

V gene TRBV7-6 combines with J gene TRBJ2-1; no firm D call. The CDR3 length is 13 residues. V was trimmed by 4 bases and J by 8 bases, leaving 12 bases between them. The germline V gene encodes CDR1 SGHVS and CDR2 FNYEAQ. The CDR3 DNA is TGTGCCAGCAGCTCAAGTAGCAACCATGAGCAGTTCTTC. Translating it yields CASSSSSNHEQFF.

J is TRBJ2-1 and V is TRBV11-3; TRBD2 matches at 13 bases. The trim removed 0 bases at V and 9 bases at J, leaving 14 bases unmatched. CDR3 length: 19 amino acids. In germline, CDR1 is SGHNT, CDR2 YENEEA. DNA for the CDR3: TGTGCCAGCAGCTTAGATCTAACTAGCGGGAGGGGGGTGGTCGGTGAGCAGTTCTTC. It translates to CASSLDLTSGRGVVGEQFF.

The rearrangement uses TRBV7-2 and TRBJ1-2; 8 positions match TRBD1. After removal of 0 bases from V and 4 bases from J, the junction contained 1 base not matched to a gene. Germline assignment: CDR1 SGHTA and CDR2 FQGNSA. This CDR3 is built from 14 residues. This CDR3 is CASSLATGAYGYTF. CDR3 sequence (DNA): TGTGCCAGCAGCTTAGCGACAGGGGCCTATGGCTACACCTTC.

The chain uses TRBV4-3 and TRBJ2-1; D call uncertain. The CDR3 has 15 amino acids. The germline V gene has CDR1 LGHNA and CDR2 YSLEER. Deletions cut 4 bases from V and 4 bases from J, with 14 bases between. CDR3: CASSPRIEPYNEQFF. The CDR3 DNA reads as TGCGCCAGCAGCCCAAGGATAGAGCCTTACAATGAGCAGTTCTTC.

The chain employs TRBV6-1 and TRBJ1-4, with 8 nucleotides matching TRBD1. This CDR3 is built from 15 residues. Germline CDR1 reads MNHNS; CDR2 reads SASEGT. The trim removed 5 bases at V and 3 bases at J, leaving 5 bases unmatched. The CDR3 loop is CASSNQGAANEKLFF. The DNA of the CDR3 is TGTGCCAGCAGTAACCAGGGGGCAGCTAATGAAAAACTGTTTTTT.

Of note for this clone: Mismatch with germline at one junction end may stem from a read error. This chain links TRBV2 with TRBJ2-7; D not resolved. This CDR3 is 12 amino acids long. Germline V gene sequence: CDR1 SNHLY, CDR2 FYNNEI. The CDR3, as DNA: TGTGCCAGCAGTCTCACTCCGACTTCGCCGTTCTTC. Amino acid sequence: CASSLTPTSPFF.

This sequence joins TRBV27 and TRBJ2-3, with D possibly TRBD2 on 5 matching bases. Germline CDR1 is MNHEY and CDR2 is SMNVEV (reference sequence). V lost 1 base and J lost 1, with 15 bases in between. This CDR3 region has 17 residues. The CDR3 sequence is CASSLLLLASRTDTQYF. The CDR3 DNA reads TGTGCCAGCAGTTTATTACTCCTGGCTAGCCGCACAGATACGCAGTATTTT.

The chain uses TRBV15 and TRBJ2-1, with no clear D. CDR1 and CDR2 from the germline V gene are LNHNV and YYDKDF (reference sequence). CDR3 length: 17 amino acids. The V gene lost 0 bases and the J gene lost 0 bases, with 12 bases spanning the gap. Written as DNA, the CDR3 is TGTGCCACCAGCAGAGATCCTCGTAGTAGCTCCTACAATGAGCAGTTCTTC. Its translation: CATSRDPRSSSYNEQFF.

The gene calls are TRBV6-1 and TRBJ1-3; 11 positions agree with TRBD1. With V trimmed by 3 bases and J by 3 bases, 13 bases remained unmatched. Germline CDR1 reads MNHNS; CDR2 reads SASEGT. This CDR3 is built from 19 residues. CDR3: CASSDVGDRGKGFGNTIYF. For the CDR3, the DNA is TGTGCCAGCAGTGACGTAGGGGACAGGGGGAAAGGGTTTGGAAACACCATATATTTT.

This chain links TRBV19 with TRBJ2-2, with D tentatively TRBD1 (6 bases). The V gene's germline CDR1 is LNHDA and CDR2 SQIVND (reference sequence). The CDR3 has 16 amino acids. V gave up 5 bases and J gave up 8 bases, with 21 bases separating them. CDR3 protein: CASSFLRRGIGGELFF. The CDR3 nucleotides are TGTGCCAGTAGTTTCCTCAGAAGGGGGATAGGAGGGGAGCTGTTTTTT. Looking up the rest from reference TRBV19 and TRBJ2-2 gives the full variable domain: DGGITQSPKYLFRKEGQNVTLSCEQNLNHDAMYWYRQDPGQGLRLIYYSQIVNDFQKGDIAEGYSVSREKKESFPLTVTSAQKNPTAFYLCASSFLRRGIGGELFFGEGSRLTVL.

The chain couples TRBV6-1 to TRBJ2-7; D unresolved. This CDR3 spans 13 amino acids. Per germline, CDR1 MNHNS and CDR2 SASEGT. V was trimmed by 4 bases and J by 3 bases, leaving 10 bases between them. The CDR3 sequence is CASSGRINYEQYF. The CDR3 region has the DNA TGTGCCAGCAGTGGAAGGATCAACTACGAGCAGTACTTC.

V is TRBV6-5 and J is TRBJ1-1; D may be TRBD1 (5 bases). The germline V gene has CDR1 MNHEY and CDR2 SVGAGI. V was pared by 4 bases and J by 6 bases, with 12 bases between. The CDR3 spans 13 residues. The CDR3 bases are TGTGCCAGCAGTTGGTCGGGGGTAGCTGAAGCTTTCTTT. It specifies CASSWSGVAEAFF.

The chain links TRBV7-2 to TRBJ2-1; the D gene could be TRBD1 or TRBD2 (5 bases each). CDR3 length: 12 residues. The V gene lost 1 base and the J gene lost 13 bases, with 11 bases spanning the gap. Per germline, CDR1 SGHTA and CDR2 FQGNSA. In nucleotides, the CDR3 is TGTGCCAGCAGCTTAGGGGGGATGGACCAGTTCTTC. This codes for CASSLGGMDQFF.

Only a few counts were recorded for this clone. V is TRBV6-6 and J is TRBJ2-1; D is possibly TRBD1 (7 bases). CDR1 MNHNY and CDR2 SVGAGI come from the germline V gene (reference sequence). This CDR3 has 16 residues. Trimming shortened V by 0 bases and J by 8 bases, and 17 bases separated the two germline ends. In DNA form, the CDR3 reads TGTGCCAGCAGTTACTCGAACGGGAGAGGGGGCGATGAGCAGTTCTTC. This gives the protein CASSYSNGRGGDEQFF.

The gene calls are TRBV5-1 and TRBJ1-2, with TRBD1 as a possible D gene (5 bases). V was shortened by 0 bases and J by 6 bases, with 9 bases between the two germline ends. The germline V gene encodes CDR1 SGHRS and CDR2 YFSETQ. This CDR3 contains 13 residues. The CDR3 here is CASSLAGRHGYTF. For the CDR3, the DNA is TGCGCCAGCAGCTTGGCAGGGAGACATGGCTACACCTTC.

The chain links TRBV18 to TRBJ1-2, with TRBD1 matching 11 bases. There are 17 residues in the CDR3. Trimming cost V 4 bases and J 4 bases; bases outside gene matches: 11. From germline, CDR1 is KGHSH and CDR2 LQKENI. The DNA for the CDR3 is TGTGCCAGCTCACTGCGCCCCCTGGACAGGGGGCCCTATGGCTACACCTTC. Its translation is CASSLRPLDRGPYGYTF.